The next 9 T cell receptor beta chains were all read from a single sample in a study of OX40 agonist ivuxolimab in advanced cancers. The method was immunoSEQ multiplex PCR; TCRdb's version includes in-frame clones alone and lacks a portion of them. The sample includes tens of thousands of clones, 80% to 90% of them seen just once. The sample consisted of CD4+ or CD8+ T cells sorted from blood, taken in a trial of the OX40 agonist ivuxolimab. The source is an adult with an advanced solid tumor such as melanoma, head and neck, liver or kidney cancer.

This clone has a single count. The rearrangement joins TRBV12-5 to TRBJ1-2; D call uncertain. Germline CDR1 LGHNT, CDR2 FRNRAP. This CDR3 has 13 amino acids. V lost 2 bases and J lost 8, with 12 bases in between. In DNA form, the CDR3 reads TGTGCTAGTGGTTTGTCCGGGCAATTAGGCTACACCTTC. Translating gives CASGLSGQLGYTF.

CDR3 in DNA: TGTGCCAGCAGCTTGACAGGGAATGGCTACACCTTC. Translation gives CASSLTGNGYTF. This chain uses TRBV7-9 with TRBJ1-2, with 7 bases fitting TRBD1. CDR3 length equals 12 residues. V shed 3 bases, J shed 6 bases, and the junction held 1 base outside the gene matches. Germline V gene lookup returns CDR1 SEHNR and CDR2 FQNEAQ (reference sequence).

This rearrangement joins TRBV7-8 to TRBJ2-7, with 10 bases aligning to TRBD2. CDR1 is SGHVS, CDR2 FQNEAQ, per germline. V shed 3 bases and J 6 bases; nucleotides not matched to a gene: 8. This CDR3 has 15 amino acids. The CDR3, as DNA: TGTGCCAGCAGCTTCCTTAGCGGGAGGCGAAGCGAGCAGTACTTC. Protein product: CASSFLSGRRSEQYF.

V usage is TRBV2 and J usage is TRBJ2-1; 9 bases agree with TRBD2. The length of the CDR3 is 14 residues. Looked up from germline, CDR1 is SNHLY and CDR2 is FYNNEI. The J segment lost 5 bases and the V segment lost 4 bases, leaving 3 bases of the junction unmatched. CDR3 sequence (DNA): TGTGCCAGCAGTGGGCCTAGCGGGAACAATGAGCAGTTCTTC. Protein: CASSGPSGNNEQFF.

This chain connects TRBV2 to TRBJ2-7; TRBD1 agrees at 8 bases. From germline, CDR1 is SNHLY and CDR2 FYNNEI. The CDR3 covers 14 residues. Trimming at V came to 2 bases and at J to 0 bases, leaving 0 bases not matched to a gene. This chain's CDR3 is CASSEQGASYEQYF. CDR3 DNA: TGTGCCAGCAGTGAACAGGGGGCCTCCTACGAGCAGTACTTC.

The V and J genes are TRBV28 and TRBJ1-1; D not resolved. Germline loops: CDR1 MDHEN, CDR2 SYDVKM. With 4 bases removed from V and 4 bases from J, the gap between germline ends came to 10 bases. The length of the CDR3 is 13 residues. The CDR3: CASSSAGSTEAFF. The DNA of the CDR3 is TGTGCCAGCAGTTCCGCCGGGAGCACTGAAGCTTTCTTT.

This sequence joins TRBV18 and TRBJ1-2; D possibly corresponds to TRBD1 (5 bases). This CDR3 has 18 amino acids. Trimming took off 2 bases at V and 0 bases at J, with 19 bases between the two ends. Looked up from germline, CDR1 is KGHSH and CDR2 is LQKENI. The CDR3 bases are TGTGCCAGCTCACCAGCTGGGACGGGGGAGATAGCTAACTATGGCTACACCTTC. It encodes CASSPAGTGEIANYGYTF.

The J gene is TRBJ2-2, the V gene TRBV28; 7 nucleotides match TRBD2. With V trimmed by 10 bases and J by 1 base, 9 bases remained unmatched. The CDR3 spans 15 residues. The germline gives CDR1 MDHEN, CDR2 SYDVKM. Here the CDR3 reads CAIPAVAGNTGELFF. In DNA, the CDR3 is TGTGCCATCCCTGCGGTAGCGGGGAACACCGGGGAGCTGTTTTTT.

This CDR3 is CASRQAGELFF. CDR3 DNA sequence: TGTGCCAGCAGGCAAGCCGGGGAGCTGTTTTTT. The chain uses TRBV28 and TRBJ2-2; unclear D gene. Germline assignment: CDR1 MDHEN and CDR2 SYDVKM. V was trimmed by 6 bases and J by 6 bases, leaving 5 bases between them. The CDR3 sequence is 11 residues long.